One sample yielded the 30 T cell receptor beta chains listed below, sequenced in a study of regulatory T cells in long-lasting Graves disease. Combining iRepertoire HTBI primers with Arm-PCR of CDR3 regions, the authors built TCR beta libraries. MiXCR was run by TCRdb on the multiplex PCR reads, yielding one entry per CDR3 protein. The sample holds some 560,000 distinct CDR3 sequences, 15% to 20% seen once. Sample time point: newly diagnosed GD, antithyroid drugs for less than 3 months. The TCR library was made from RNA extracted from PBMCs. The data were also submitted as part of a second study, on T cells in Graves' hyperthyroidism and ophthalmopathy.

Sample: peripheral blood mononuclear cells (PBMCs), taken at new diagnosis, from a patient treated with antithyroid drugs. These receptors all come from a woman aged 35 to 60 with Graves disease.

CDR3 DNA sequence: TGTGCCTGGGACAGGGGGCAAGGGATCTATGGCTACACCTTC. It translates to CAWDRGQGIYGYTF. The chain couples TRBV30 to TRBJ1-2; 10 bases align to TRBD1. CDR1 and CDR2 from the germline V gene are GTSNPN and SVGIG (reference sequence). V lost 5 bases and J lost 4; bases outside the gene matches: 7. This CDR3 is 14 amino acids long.

This clonotype has at least ten counts. The rearrangement joins TRBV12-3 or TRBV12-4 to TRBJ2-7, with D perhaps TRBD1 (6 bases). This CDR3 region has 13 residues. Trimming removed 5 bases from V and 3 bases from J, with 11 bases in between. The CDR3 bases are TGTGCCAGCAGTCTGGGACATCGCTACGAGCAGTACTTC. Protein: CASSLGHRYEQYF.

The rearrangement links TRBV9 to TRBJ2-3, with TRBD2 identical over 10 bases. The germline gives CDR1 SGDLS, CDR2 YYNGEE. V lost 3 bases and J lost 5; bases outside the gene matches: 15. This CDR3 is built from 18 residues. The CDR3 DNA sequence: TGTGCCAGCAGCGCCTCTCCCTCAAGCGGGGGGGCCAAAGATACGCAGTATTTT. Protein: CASSASPSSGGAKDTQYF.

The J gene is TRBJ1-1, the V gene TRBV30; 7 bases map to TRBD1. In germline, CDR1 is GTSNPN, CDR2 SVGIG (reference sequence). The CDR3 has 15 residues. V lost 4 bases, J lost 0 bases, and 8 bases stayed unmatched. The CDR3 spells CAWNDRVTLNTEAFF. CDR3 in DNA: TGTGCCTGGAATGACAGGGTAACTTTGAACACTGAAGCTTTCTTT.

This clonotype has ten or more counts. The chain combines TRBV6-9 with TRBJ1-1; possible D gene TRBD1, 6 bases. V was pared by 3 bases and J by 0 bases, with 8 bases between. The CDR3 is 14 amino acids. Germline loops: CDR1 MNHGY, CDR2 SVAAGI. This chain's CDR3 is CASSYRGMNTEAFF. The CDR3 DNA sequence: TGTGCCAGCAGTTACAGGGGCATGAACACTGAAGCTTTCTTT.

Written as DNA, the CDR3 is TGTGCCAGCAGTCCCTCCCCCAACGAGCAGTACTTC. It encodes CASSPSPNEQYF. The chain joins TRBV27 to TRBJ2-7; D gene unclear. The CDR3 consists of 12 residues. CDR1 is MNHEY, CDR2 SMNVEV, per germline (reference sequence). The V gene lost 5 bases and the J gene lost 5 bases, with 10 bases spanning the gap.

This clonotype was seen repeatedly, ten times or more. This chain uses TRBV7-2 with TRBJ2-3; tentatively, D is TRBD1 (6 bases). V was pared by 8 bases and J by 5 bases, with 20 bases between. This CDR3 contains 15 residues. Germline CDR1 reads SGHTA; CDR2 reads FQGNSA. CDR3 residues: CASLSTGRGQDTQYF. As DNA, the CDR3 is TGTGCCAGCCTATCGACAGGCAGGGGTCAAGATACGCAGTATTTT.

This clonotype occurred many times. This chain links TRBV3-1 with TRBJ2-7, with unresolved D. Per the germline V gene, CDR1 is LGHDT and CDR2 is YNNKEL (reference sequence). The V and J ends lost 1 base and 6 bases respectively, with 7 bases between them. The CDR3 totals 12 residues. CDR3 residues: CASSQGGTEQYF. The CDR3 coding sequence is TGTGCCAGCAGCCAAGGAGGAACCGAGCAGTACTTC.

This chain connects TRBV4-2 to TRBJ1-2; 9 nucleotides line up with TRBD1. The V gene's germline CDR1 is LGHNA and CDR2 YNFKEQ. The CDR3 extends over 15 amino acids. V lost 0 bases, J lost 4 bases, and 3 bases stayed unmatched. The CDR3 region has the DNA TGTGCCAGCAGCCAAGAACAGGGGGCGGGCTATGGCTACACCTTC. This encodes CASSQEQGAGYGYTF.

This clonotype was observed a few times. This chain joins TRBV9 and TRBJ2-3; no reliable D call. The CDR3 is 12 amino acids. Germline CDR1 reads SGDLS; CDR2 reads YYNGEE. Trimming pared 4 bases from V and 3 bases from J, leaving 6 bases between. The CDR3 nucleotides read TGTGCCAGCAGCTCTAAAACAGATACGCAGTATTTT. The encoded protein is CASSSKTDTQYF.

This clonotype was seen at least ten times. V gene TRBV27 combines with J gene TRBJ2-3; 7 bases are shared with TRBD1. Germline V CDR1 and CDR2: MNHEY, SMNVEV (reference sequence). V gave up 5 bases and J gave up 2 bases; unmatched junction bases: 7. The CDR3 has 15 residues. The chain's CDR3 is CASSTRTGTTDTQYF. CDR3 in DNA: TGTGCCAGCAGTACCAGGACAGGCACCACAGATACGCAGTATTTT.

This clonotype appeared many times. The rearrangement uses TRBV12-3 or TRBV12-4 and TRBJ2-7; D may be TRBD2 (5 bases). The CDR3 loop spans 15 amino acids. V lost 1 base to trimming and J lost 3 bases, with 13 bases between them. The CDR3 reads CASSLVPPGNYEQYF. CDR3 in DNA: TGTGCCAGCAGTTTAGTGCCTCCCGGGAACTACGAGCAGTACTTC.

As regards this clonotype: A much larger clone lies a single base off, so this may be a read error. V and J are TRBV29-1 and TRBJ2-3; no clear D. This CDR3 is built from 14 residues. In germline, CDR1 is SQVTM, CDR2 ANQGSEA. CDR3 residues: CSAEDRPLRNTQYF. CDR3 in DNA: TGCAGCGCTGAAGATCGTCCTCTGCGGAATACGCAGTATTTT.

Only one count was recorded for this clonotype. The rearrangement joins TRBV19 to TRBJ2-3; no clear D. Germline CDR1 reads LNHDA; CDR2 reads SQIVND (reference sequence). V gave up 6 bases and J gave up 4 bases, with 17 bases separating them. The CDR3 sequence is 15 residues long. The chain's CDR3 is CASSPNRLAADTQYF. The CDR3 region has the DNA TGTGCCAGTAGCCCGAATCGACTGGCTGCAGATACGCAGTATTTT. Using reference TRBV19 and TRBJ2-3 for the parts outside the CDR3, the full variable domain is DGGITQSPKYLFRKEGQNVTLSCEQNLNHDAMYWYRQDPGQGLRLIYYSQIVNDFQKGDIAEGYSVSREKKESFPLTVTSAQKNPTAFYLCASSPNRLAADTQYFGPGTRLTVL.

This chain joins TRBV10-1 and TRBJ2-3; 10 bases are shared with TRBD2. V lost 11 bases, J lost 0 bases, and 8 bases stayed unmatched. The germline CDR1 and CDR2 sequences are WNHNN and SYGVQD (reference sequence). The CDR3 sequence is 15 residues long. The CDR3 sequence is CALQRGGASTDTQYF. The CDR3 nucleotides read TGCGCCCTCCAGCGGGGGGGGGCTAGCACAGATACGCAGTATTTT.

This clonotype was counted at least ten times. This chain links TRBV12-3 or TRBV12-4 with TRBJ1-1, with D unclear. CDR3 length equals 13 residues. Trimming pared 5 bases from V and 1 base from J, leaving 8 bases between. Here the CDR3 reads CASSLHGNTEAFF. The CDR3 DNA sequence: TGTGCCAGCAGTCTTCACGGGAACACTGAAGCTTTCTTT.

For this clonotype: A read error may explain this, as a much larger clone is one base away. The chain joins TRBV28 to TRBJ2-1; D is perhaps TRBD1 (5 bases). Germline CDR1 is MDHEN and CDR2 is SYDVKM. The CDR3 is 14 residues long. CDR3 in amino acids: CASSLWGLYNEQVF. Written as DNA, the CDR3 is TGTGCCAGCAGTTTGTGGGGCCTATACAATGAGCAGGTCTTC.

This clonotype was counted between two and nine times. This chain connects TRBV29-1 to TRBJ2-2, with unresolved D. The CDR3 extends over 12 amino acids. CDR1 is SQVTM, CDR2 ANQGSEA, per germline. The V gene lost 2 bases and the J gene lost 9 bases, with 10 bases spanning the gap. The CDR3 region is CSVELPRRELFF. The CDR3 nucleotides read TGCAGCGTTGAACTACCTCGCCGGGAGCTGTTTTTT.

This clonotype was found many times. The chain has TRBV3-1 and TRBJ2-7; 9 positions match TRBD1. This CDR3 has 15 residues. Germline V gene sequence: CDR1 LGHDT, CDR2 YNNKEL (reference sequence). V lost 4 bases to trimming and J lost 3 bases; unmatched junction nucleotides: 7. CDR3 protein: CASSPSGQGLYEQYF. The CDR3 DNA reads as TGTGCCAGCAGCCCCTCGGGACAGGGACTCTACGAGCAGTACTTC.

This clonotype was observed a few times. The chain recombines TRBV5-6 with TRBJ2-2; 15 nucleotides line up with TRBD2. CDR3 length: 18 amino acids. CDR1 SGHDT and CDR2 YYEEEE come from the germline V gene. V was pared by 6 bases and J by 2 bases, with 8 bases of the junction left unmatched. DNA for the CDR3: TGTGCCAGCACTCGGACTAGCGGGGGGGCTATAAACACCGGGGAGCTGTTTTTT. Protein: CASTRTSGGAINTGELFF.

The sample holds many counts of this clonotype. The chain links TRBV6-1 to TRBJ2-7, with no clear D. V lost 1 base and J 3 bases, leaving 10 bases between the germline ends. The CDR3 extends over 14 amino acids. CDR1 MNHNS and CDR2 SASEGT come from the germline V gene. This chain's CDR3 is CASSEDDSSYEQYF. CDR3 bases: TGTGCCAGCAGTGAAGACGACTCGAGCTACGAGCAGTACTTC.

This clonotype appeared a few times. The rearrangement uses TRBV6-2 or TRBV6-3 and TRBJ1-6; tentative D call: TRBD1 (5 bases). Germline V lookup: CDR1 MNHEY, CDR2 SVGEGT. This CDR3 is 15 amino acids long. The V and J ends lost 0 bases and 7 bases respectively, with 10 bases between them. The CDR3: CASSYSRQLNSPLHF. The CDR3 region has the DNA TGTGCCAGCAGTTACTCGAGACAGTTGAATTCACCCCTCCACTTT.

CDR3 in amino acids: CAWGSSYNSPLHF. The CDR3 region has the DNA TGTGCCTGGGGTAGCTCCTATAATTCACCCCTCCACTTT. The gene calls are TRBV30 and TRBJ1-6; unclear D gene. The CDR3 spans 13 residues. Germline assignment: CDR1 GTSNPN and CDR2 SVGIG (reference sequence). V was clipped by 5 bases and J by 0 bases, with 5 bases between them.

The chain carries TRBV5-1 and TRBJ1-2; 7 positions agree with TRBD1. Germline loops: CDR1 SGHRS, CDR2 YFSETQ. There are 13 residues in the CDR3. V dropped 3 bases and J dropped 7; count of bases not matched to a gene: 6. The CDR3 spells CASSSTGAGGYTF. The CDR3, as DNA: TGCGCCAGCAGCTCTACAGGGGCCGGTGGCTACACCTTC.

This clonotype was recorded many times. This chain joins TRBV11-2 and TRBJ2-1; D might be TRBD1 or TRBD2, each matching 6 bases. Per the germline V gene, CDR1 is SGHAT and CDR2 is FQNNGV. Trimming took off 5 bases at V and 4 bases at J, with 18 bases between the two ends. CDR3 length: 16 amino acids. As DNA, the CDR3 is TGTGCCAGCAGCCTAAACCCCGGGGGCGAGTACAATGAGCAGTTCTTC. Its translation is CASSLNPGGEYNEQFF.

This clonotype was counted ten times or more. This chain connects TRBV5-6 to TRBJ1-1, with 9 bases lining up with TRBD1. Looked up from germline, CDR1 is SGHDT and CDR2 is YYEEEE. V dropped 3 bases and J dropped 10; count of bases not matched to a gene: 10. The CDR3 contains 14 residues. CDR3 in DNA: TGTGCCAGCAGCTACAGACAGGGGGAACGTGGAGCTTTCTTT. It translates to CASSYRQGERGAFF.

There are a few counts of this clonotype. This chain joins TRBV12-5 and TRBJ2-1, with unresolved D. CDR3 size: 12 residues. Trimming cost V 2 bases and J 7 bases, with 6 bases left between them. Germline V gene data show CDR1 as LGHNT and CDR2 as FRNRAP. The CDR3 spells CASGLPRNEQFF. The CDR3 nucleotides are TGTGCTAGTGGTTTGCCCCGGAATGAGCAGTTCTTC.

This clonotype was counted a few times. V gene TRBV19 combines with J gene TRBJ2-1; 8 bases agree with TRBD2. Losses at the gene ends were 10 bases for V and 7 bases for J; bases not matched to a gene: 12. CDR1 and CDR2 from the germline V gene are LNHDA and SQIVND (reference sequence). CDR3 size: 14 residues. CDR3 DNA: TGTGCCACCAAACCGGGACTAGTAGAAAATGAGCAGTTCTTC. This encodes CATKPGLVENEQFF.

This clonotype has at least ten counts. The chain joins TRBV7-8 to TRBJ1-2; possible D gene TRBD1, 5 bases. The V gene lost 6 bases and the J gene lost 8 bases, with 16 bases spanning the gap. CDR1 and CDR2 (germline): SGHVS, FQNEAQ. The CDR3 consists of 13 residues. Here the CDR3 DNA reads TGTGCCAGCAGTCCTTCCCTCAGGGAGGGCTACACCTTC. Protein: CASSPSLREGYTF.

The chain carries TRBV11-2 and TRBJ2-7; D call uncertain. The CDR3 extends over 13 amino acids. The V end was cut by 1 base, the J end by 2 bases, with 6 bases between. In germline, CDR1 is SGHAT, CDR2 FQNNGV. CDR3 nucleotides: TGTGCCAGCAGCTTAGTACAGCCCTACGAGCAGTACTTC. Protein sequence: CASSLVQPYEQYF.